This TCR beta chain emerged from a study of T-cell memory formation after mild COVID-19 (dated by TCRdb to about 2021). Describing the broader study: TCR sequence clusters from the two donors were found to be largely donor specific. The cohort comprised two young, previously healthy adult volunteers, one female and one male. Longitudinal TCRalpha and TCRbeta repertoire sequencing tracked T-cell clones expanding and contracting after mild COVID-19 in two donors.

This clonotype was observed a few times. It has no known antigen specificity. No much larger clonotype is one base removed from it; base qualities were not supplied. Ficoll-Paque density gradient centrifugation was used to isolate PBMCs. The germline V gene sets CDR1 to SGHRS and CDR2 to YFSETQ. The junction shows trimming of 7 bases on V and 7 bases on J, plus 20 bases between the germline ends. Spanning cysteine to phenylalanine, the CDR3 consists of 14 amino acids. Of the read, only the CDR3 DNA is kept; its 42 bases are in frame from base 1. Sequenced using an Illumina NovaSeq 6000. TCRalpha and TCRbeta cDNA libraries were constructed by 5'RACE with constant-segment primers, with sample barcodes and unique molecular identifiers being introduced. RNA was extracted from every sample with Trizol reagent. The libraries were amplified in two PCR steps, and the second step added a second sample barcode and Illumina TruSeq adapters. Sequencing of the libraries was done on an Illumina NovaSeq, producing 2 x 150 bp paired-end reads. The published analysis was carried out like this. The reads were demultiplexed and collapsed into UMI-guided consensus sequences using migec v1.2.7. Using mixcr v2.1.11, UMI consensuses were aligned to TRA and TRB V and J templates and then assembled into clonotypes. A clonotype was counted as expanded or contracted only if both edgeR and NoisET called the change significant, with noise models trained on biological replicates. For edgeR calls, the thresholds were a false discovery rate-adjusted p below 0.01 and a log2 fold-change of 1. As an exploratory analysis of dynamics, max-normalized trajectories of the 1000 most abundant clonotypes were examined with PCA combined with hierarchical clustering. Each responding clone was given a CD4 or CD8 phenotype based on the CD4+ and CD8+ repertoires, which had been sequenced separately. The public sequencing data were trimmed at Q25 with fastp and processed into clonotypes with MiXCR by TCRdb, which kept only in-frame beta chains. Identical CDR3 protein sequences are pooled into one entry, listed with their most common genes and DNA. The authors' filters were not applied to this entry. This sample gives a few hundred thousand distinct CDR3 sequences in total; 24% of them show up just once. 7% to 9.5% of the sample comes from the top ten.

Study-wide findings and limitations: The detection of some responding clones in pre-infection memory suggests that pre-existing cross-reactive memory T cells joined the SARS-CoV-2 response. Clones contracting from day 15 to 85 had balanced CD4/CD8 phenotypes, while a second wave expanding from day 15 to 37 was biased towards CD4+. The study covered only a couple of mild cases, and larger cohorts including severe cases with pre-infection samples were considered necessary. SARS-CoV-2 specificity was not confirmed for the second-wave clones peaking on day 37. Contracting CD4+ clones were located mainly in the CM and EM memory subsets, whereas CD8+ clones were found to be enriched in EMRA.

Sequencing was done on a sample of PBMCs or a T cell subset sorted from them (not recorded which). In this chain, TRBV5-1 is recombined with TRBJ1-1, with the D gene too uncertain to name. The sequence came from an adult woman who had mild COVID-19 (a few samples of this study predate the infection). The sample titles of this study are shuffled in the database, so cell type and time point are left out; the donor was told from shared clones. The DNA sequence is given as TGCGCCAGCTGTAACAGACCGCTTGGTTGTGAAGCTTTCTTT. It specifies CASCNRPLGCEAFF.